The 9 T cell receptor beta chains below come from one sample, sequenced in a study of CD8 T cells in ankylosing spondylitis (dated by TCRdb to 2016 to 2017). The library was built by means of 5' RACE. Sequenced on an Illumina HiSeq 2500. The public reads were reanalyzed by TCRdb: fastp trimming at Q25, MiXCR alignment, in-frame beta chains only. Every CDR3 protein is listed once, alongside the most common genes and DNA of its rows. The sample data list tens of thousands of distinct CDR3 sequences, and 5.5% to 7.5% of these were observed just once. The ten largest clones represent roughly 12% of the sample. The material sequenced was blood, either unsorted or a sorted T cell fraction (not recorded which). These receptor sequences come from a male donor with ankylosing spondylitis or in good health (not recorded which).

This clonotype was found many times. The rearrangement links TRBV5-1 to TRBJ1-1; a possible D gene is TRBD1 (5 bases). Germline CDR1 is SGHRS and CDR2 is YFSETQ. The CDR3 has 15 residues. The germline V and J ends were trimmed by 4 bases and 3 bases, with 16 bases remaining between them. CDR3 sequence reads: CASSAQGPAHTEAFF. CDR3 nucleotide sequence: TGCGCCAGCAGCGCTCAGGGCCCCGCACACACTGAAGCTTTCTTT.

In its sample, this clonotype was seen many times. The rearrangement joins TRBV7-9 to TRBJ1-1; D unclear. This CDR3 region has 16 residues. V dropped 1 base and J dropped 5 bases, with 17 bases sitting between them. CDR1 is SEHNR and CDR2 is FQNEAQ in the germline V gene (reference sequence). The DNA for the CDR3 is TGTGCCAGCAGCTTAGTTTCGCTCCCCCTGGGGACTGAAGCTTTCTTT. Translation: CASSLVSLPLGTEAFF.

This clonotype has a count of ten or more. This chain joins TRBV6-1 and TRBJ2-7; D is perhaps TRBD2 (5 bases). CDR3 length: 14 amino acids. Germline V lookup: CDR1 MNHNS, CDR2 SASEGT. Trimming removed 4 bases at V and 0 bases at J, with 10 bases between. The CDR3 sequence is CASSGVRDSYEQYF. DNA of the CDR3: TGTGCCAGCAGTGGTGTCCGGGACTCCTACGAGCAGTACTTC.

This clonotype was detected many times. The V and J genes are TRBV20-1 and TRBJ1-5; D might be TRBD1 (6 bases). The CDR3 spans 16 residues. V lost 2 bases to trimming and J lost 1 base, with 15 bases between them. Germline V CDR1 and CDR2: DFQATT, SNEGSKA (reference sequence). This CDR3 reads CSARMGGAGSNQPQHF. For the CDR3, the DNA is TGCAGTGCTAGAATGGGGGGCGCCGGGAGCAATCAGCCCCAGCATTTT.

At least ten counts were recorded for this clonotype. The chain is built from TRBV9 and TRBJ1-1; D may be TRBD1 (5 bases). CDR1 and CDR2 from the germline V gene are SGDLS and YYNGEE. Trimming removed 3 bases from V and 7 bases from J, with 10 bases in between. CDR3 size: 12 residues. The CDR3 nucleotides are TGTGCCAGCAGCGGGATAGGGGATGAAGCTTTCTTT. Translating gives CASSGIGDEAFF.

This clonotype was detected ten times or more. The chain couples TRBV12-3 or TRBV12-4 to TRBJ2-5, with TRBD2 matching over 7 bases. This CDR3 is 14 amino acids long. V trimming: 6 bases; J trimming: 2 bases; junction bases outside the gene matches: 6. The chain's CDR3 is CASRAMGGQETQYF. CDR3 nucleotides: TGTGCCAGCAGGGCTATGGGGGGGCAAGAGACCCAGTACTTC.

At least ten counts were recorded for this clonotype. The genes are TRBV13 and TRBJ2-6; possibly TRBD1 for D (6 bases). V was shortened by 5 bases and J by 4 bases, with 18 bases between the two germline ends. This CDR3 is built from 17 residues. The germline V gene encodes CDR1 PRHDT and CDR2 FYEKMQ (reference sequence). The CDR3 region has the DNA TGTGCCAGCAGCGCACAGTACAGGGAGACCGGGGCCAACGTCCTGACTTTC. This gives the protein CASSAQYRETGANVLTF.

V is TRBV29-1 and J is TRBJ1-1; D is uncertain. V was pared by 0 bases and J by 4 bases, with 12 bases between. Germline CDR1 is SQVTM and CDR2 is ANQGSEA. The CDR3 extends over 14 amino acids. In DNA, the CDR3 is TGCAGCGTTGAAGATCAGTCATCCGGCACTGAAGCTTTCTTT. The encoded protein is CSVEDQSSGTEAFF.

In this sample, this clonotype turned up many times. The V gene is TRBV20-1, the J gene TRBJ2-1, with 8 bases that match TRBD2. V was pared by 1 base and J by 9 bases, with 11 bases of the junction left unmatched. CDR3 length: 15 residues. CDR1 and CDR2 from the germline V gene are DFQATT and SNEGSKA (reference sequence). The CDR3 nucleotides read TGCAGTGCTAGAGGGGAGACTAGCGTTATGGGTGAGCAGTTCTTC. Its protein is CSARGETSVMGEQFF.